The 28 T cell receptor beta chains listed next were all sequenced from one sample in a study of blood T cells in healthy people across ages (dated by TCRdb to between 2014 and 2017). Libraries were constructed by 5' RACE. These reads were obtained on an Illumina HiSeq 2500. The second PCR ran for roughly 7 to 11 cycles and used a J-beta primer mix along with a sample-barcoded 5' primer. TCRdb applied fastp at Q25 and MiXCR to the public reads, then kept only in-frame beta chains. Under each unique CDR3 protein, matching rows form one entry showing the most common genes and DNA. A total of roughly 800,000 distinct CDR3 sequences appear in this sample, 58% of them only once. About 20% of the sample comes from the top ten. Input material: blood. These receptors were obtained from a young man in good health.

The V gene is TRBV12-3 or TRBV12-4, the J gene TRBJ2-1; D not certain. V lost 3 bases and J lost 9, with 15 bases in between. The CDR3 runs 14 residues. CDR3 sequence reads: CASSLDRSGTEQFF. CDR3 in DNA: TGTGCCAGCAGTTTGGACCGGTCCGGTACTGAGCAGTTCTTC.

This chain connects TRBV10-3 to TRBJ1-1; D is unclear. The CDR3 consists of 14 residues. Between the trimmed V and J ends, which lost 7 bases and 0 bases, there was a span of 12 bases. Germline CDR1 reads ENHRY; CDR2 reads SYGVKD. This CDR3 reads CAIKGDRLNTEAFF. The CDR3 bases are TGTGCCATCAAGGGAGACCGACTGAACACTGAAGCTTTCTTT.

The CDR3 DNA follows: TGTGCCAGCAGCCCGAACCGGGGGGGCAATGAGCAGTTCTTC. It encodes CASSPNRGGNEQFF. The chain has TRBV14 and TRBJ2-1; TRBD2 matches 8 bases. The CDR3 loop spans 14 amino acids. The V segment lost 4 bases and the J segment 6 bases; nucleotides outside the gene matches: 5. The germline V gene has CDR1 SGHDN and CDR2 FVKESK. Filled out from reference TRBV14 and TRBJ2-1, the complete variable domain reads EAGVTQFPSHSVIEKGQTVTLRCDPISGHDNLYWYRRVMGKEIKFLLHFVKESKQDESGMPNNRFLAERTGGTYSTLKVQPAELEDSGVYFCASSPNRGGNEQFFGPGTRLTVL.

This clonotype was seen a few times. The V gene is TRBV27, the J gene TRBJ1-2; 8 nucleotides match TRBD1. Germline V gene sequence: CDR1 MNHEY, CDR2 SMNVEV (reference sequence). The ends lost 2 bases at V and 8 bases at J; junction bases unmatched: 16. The length of the CDR3 is 17 residues. In DNA, the CDR3 is TGTGCCAGCAGTTTAATAGGGGGGGCAGGGGGCTGGAGCGGCTACACCTTC. This gives the protein CASSLIGGAGGWSGYTF.

The rearrangement links TRBV7-2 to TRBJ2-1, with unresolved D. The CDR3 is 12 residues long. The germline CDR1 and CDR2 sequences are SGHTA and FQGNSA. Between the trimmed V and J ends, which lost 4 bases and 9 bases, there was a span of 10 bases. The CDR3 coding sequence is TGTGCCAGCAGCTACTACACTGGTGAGCAGTTCTTC. Protein product: CASSYYTGEQFF.

This clonotype was seen a handful of times. This chain joins TRBV11-2 and TRBJ2-4; no clear D. The DNA end is a closer match to TRBJ2-7, so the J assignment may be wrong. The CDR3 covers 10 residues. Germline CDR1 and CDR2: SGHAT and FQNNGV. The CDR3 coding sequence is TGTGCCAGCAGCAATACCGAGCAGTACTTC. Its protein is CASSNTEQYF.

The chain carries TRBV5-5 and TRBJ2-3, with 12 bases that match TRBD1. The length of the CDR3 is 16 residues. Germline CDR1 SGHKS, CDR2 YYEKEE (reference sequence). V lost 0 bases, J lost 4 bases, and 3 bases stayed unmatched. The CDR3 spells CASSLEGTGGADTQYF. In DNA form, the CDR3 reads TGTGCCAGCAGCTTGGAGGGGACAGGGGGCGCAGATACGCAGTATTTT.

The genes are TRBV7-9 and TRBJ2-1; D is unclear. The CDR3 is 13 amino acids. Germline-derived CDR1 and CDR2 are SEHNR and FQNEAQ (reference sequence). Trimming took off 10 bases at V and 9 bases at J, with 19 bases between the two ends. The CDR3 is CATLVTPGSEQFF. The CDR3 DNA follows: TGTGCCACCCTAGTCACCCCCGGTAGTGAGCAGTTCTTC.

V is TRBV5-1 and J is TRBJ2-2; D call uncertain. The CDR3 is 15 amino acids. Germline CDR1 SGHRS, CDR2 YFSETQ. With 4 bases removed from V and 7 bases from J, the gap between germline ends came to 17 bases. The CDR3 DNA is TGCGCCAGCAGCGTGCGAGGCAGTACAAACGGGGAGCTGTTTTTT. Encoded protein: CASSVRGSTNGELFF.

This chain uses TRBV30 with TRBJ2-7; 9 nucleotides line up with TRBD2. Germline CDR1 reads GTSNPN; CDR2 reads SVGIG (reference sequence). The CDR3 is made up of 15 amino acids. With V trimmed by 3 bases and J by 0 bases, 6 bases remained unmatched. The CDR3 is CAWSFGLAPSYEQYF. CDR3 nucleotide sequence: TGTGCCTGGAGCTTTGGACTAGCGCCCTCCTACGAGCAGTACTTC.

The rearrangement uses TRBV20-1 and TRBJ1-2; a possible D gene is TRBD1 (6 bases). The ends were cut back, 3 bases at V and 0 bases at J, with 8 bases in the middle. The CDR3 has 13 residues. Germline V gene sequence: CDR1 DFQATT, CDR2 SNEGSKA (reference sequence). CDR3: CSASDRTNYGYTF. The CDR3 coding sequence is TGCAGTGCTAGTGACAGGACTAACTATGGCTACACCTTC.

This chain links TRBV20-1 with TRBJ2-7; 9 bases fit TRBD2. Trimming cost V 0 bases and J 3 bases; bases outside gene matches: 9. The length of the CDR3 is 16 residues. In germline, CDR1 is DFQATT, CDR2 SNEGSKA (reference sequence). The DNA for the CDR3 is TGCAGTGCTAGAGATTTCGGGCTAGCGGGACTCTACGAGCAGTACTTC. As protein: CSARDFGLAGLYEQYF.

The sample holds a few counts of this clonotype. The CDR3 nucleotides read TGTGCCAGCAGTTTAAGCAGGGGGAGGGCAAACGAGCAGTACTTC. Protein sequence: CASSLSRGRANEQYF. The chain links TRBV12-3 or TRBV12-4 to TRBJ2-7; D assignment may be TRBD1 or TRBD2 (7 bases each). With 2 bases removed from V and 5 bases from J, the gap between germline ends came to 16 bases. The CDR3 extends over 15 amino acids.

This clonotype was seen more than once but under ten times. V is TRBV12-3 or TRBV12-4 and J is TRBJ2-7; maybe TRBD1 (6 bases). CDR3 length: 13 residues. The germline V and J ends were trimmed by 10 bases and 4 bases, with 17 bases remaining between them. The CDR3 DNA sequence: TGTGCCAATTCAAGGGGGAACCGGTACGAGCAGTACTTC. This codes for CANSRGNRYEQYF.

The CDR3 loop reads CASSDFEEQYF. In nucleotides, the CDR3 is TGTGCCAGCAGTGATTTTGAAGAGCAGTACTTC. The chain uses TRBV25-1 and TRBJ2-7; the D is unclear. The CDR3 is made up of 11 amino acids. CDR1 and CDR2 from the germline V gene are MGHDK and SYGVNS. With 3 bases removed from V and 7 bases from J, the gap between germline ends came to 7 bases.

This chain links TRBV2 with TRBJ2-2; 8 positions match TRBD2. Per germline, CDR1 SNHLY and CDR2 FYNNEI. V dropped 7 bases and J dropped 2; count of bases not matched to a gene: 9. The length of the CDR3 is 16 residues. CDR3 coding DNA: TGTGCCAGCAAAAGGGGGACTAGTCGCAACACCGGGGAGCTGTTTTTT. Its protein is CASKRGTSRNTGELFF.

The rearrangement uses TRBV11-2 and TRBJ2-1, with D perhaps TRBD2 (6 bases). CDR1 SGHAT and CDR2 FQNNGV come from the germline V gene. The CDR3 sequence is 18 residues long. V dropped 5 bases and J dropped 1 base, with 21 bases sitting between them. CDR3 amino acids: CASSPTRGRTPSYNEQFF. In DNA, the CDR3 is TGTGCCAGCAGCCCCACCCGGGGGAGGACTCCGTCCTACAATGAGCAGTTCTTC.

V usage is TRBV12-3 or TRBV12-4 and J usage is TRBJ2-1, with TRBD1 matching 7 bases. The V segment lost 6 bases and the J segment 3 bases; nucleotides outside the gene matches: 5. This CDR3 comprises 14 residues. DNA of the CDR3: TGTGCCAGCAGGCCGGGACAGAACTACAATGAGCAGTTCTTC. Protein sequence: CASRPGQNYNEQFF.

V gene TRBV7-6 combines with J gene TRBJ2-2, with 9 nucleotides matching TRBD2. Unmatched junction bases numbered 7, after V lost 1 base and J lost 1 base. The CDR3 loop spans 18 amino acids. Germline values: CDR1 SGHVS, CDR2 FNYEAQ. The CDR3 protein is CASSLEASGTENTGELFF. CDR3 DNA sequence: TGTGCCAGCAGCTTAGAGGCTAGCGGGACGGAGAACACCGGGGAGCTGTTTTTT.

This clonotype was counted only a few times. The chain joins TRBV5-1 to TRBJ2-1, with 8 bases matching TRBD1. CDR1 and CDR2 from the germline V gene are SGHRS and YFSETQ. V lost 3 bases and J lost 4; bases outside the gene matches: 12. This CDR3 comprises 17 residues. The chain's CDR3 is CASSSVTLGQGYNEQFF. CDR3 nucleotides: TGCGCCAGCAGCTCCGTTACGTTAGGACAGGGTTACAATGAGCAGTTCTTC.

V gene TRBV24-1 combines with J gene TRBJ2-5; perhaps D is TRBD1 or TRBD2 (6 bases each). Between the trimmed V and J ends, which lost 3 bases and 11 bases, there was a span of 24 bases. The CDR3 spans 16 residues. Germline CDR1 reads KGHDR; CDR2 reads SFDVKD. The CDR3 DNA reads as TGTGCCACCAGTGATCTAGGGGGAGGCGGCTACAATGAGCAGTACTTC. Amino acid sequence: CATSDLGGGGYNEQYF.

This chain connects TRBV7-3 to TRBJ2-3, with 10 bases matching TRBD2. The ends lost 4 bases at V and 7 bases at J; junction bases unmatched: 8. This CDR3 has 15 amino acids. The germline CDR1 and CDR2 sequences are SGHTA and FQGTGA. The CDR3 sequence: CASSSPTSGPYTQYF. DNA of the CDR3: TGTGCCAGCAGCTCCCCGACTAGCGGGCCGTATACGCAGTATTTT.

The table lists this clonotype with a count of one. The V call is TRBV29-1, the J call TRBJ1-2; possible D gene TRBD1, 6 bases. The CDR3 runs 11 residues. V gave up 7 bases and J gave up 7 bases, with 13 bases separating them. CDR1 SQVTM and CDR2 ANQGSEA come from the germline V gene. CDR3 residues: CSAEQGRGYTF. The CDR3 coding sequence is TGCAGCGCCGAACAGGGTCGTGGCTACACCTTC.

The CDR3 DNA reads as TGTGCCAGCAGAAACACCCCCAGGGTTGGAGATACGCAGTATTTT. Encoded protein: CASRNTPRVGDTQYF. V gene TRBV12-3 or TRBV12-4 combines with J gene TRBJ2-3; a possible D gene is TRBD1 (5 bases). V lost 6 bases, J lost 5 bases, and 18 bases lay in between. This CDR3 contains 15 residues.

The gene calls are TRBV20-1 and TRBJ1-5; D not resolved. Trimming took 7 bases from V and 5 from J, leaving 9 bases between them. CDR1 and CDR2 from the germline V gene are DFQATT and SNEGSKA (reference sequence). CDR3 length: 11 amino acids. The CDR3 loop reads CSVTLDQPQHF. CDR3 coding DNA: TGCAGTGTGACGTTGGATCAGCCCCAGCATTTT.

This clonotype was recorded only once. In DNA, the CDR3 is TGTGCCAGCAGCTCCGACAGGGACCTATATGGCTACACCTTC. Translation: CASSSDRDLYGYTF. The chain combines TRBV7-9 with TRBJ1-2, with 7 bases matching TRBD1. Germline CDR1 reads SEHNR; CDR2 reads FQNEAQ (reference sequence). This CDR3 has 14 amino acids. Trimming took 4 bases from V and 5 from J; bases not matched to a gene: 7.

The chain couples TRBV19 to TRBJ2-7, with a possible D match to TRBD2 (6 bases). The CDR3 runs to 16 residues. With 5 bases removed from V and 4 bases from J, the gap between germline ends came to 21 bases. CDR1 and CDR2 from the germline V gene are LNHDA and SQIVND (reference sequence). CDR3 amino acids: CASSAGRGIGSYEQYF. The CDR3 DNA follows: TGTGCCAGTAGTGCTGGTCGGGGGATTGGATCTTACGAGCAGTACTTC.

This chain links TRBV5-1 with TRBJ2-5, with 7 bases matching TRBD1. Per the germline V gene, CDR1 is SGHRS and CDR2 is YFSETQ. This CDR3 has 14 amino acids. Trimming at V came to 7 bases and at J to 2 bases, leaving 8 bases not matched to a gene. The CDR3 DNA reads TGCGCCAGCGGTGCCAAGGACAGGCAAGAGACCCAGTACTTC. This encodes CASGAKDRQETQYF. The full variable domain, with the rest looked up from reference TRBV5-1 and TRBJ2-5, is KAGVTQTPRYLIKTRGQQVTLSCSPISGHRSVSWYQQTPGQGLQFLFEYFSETQRNKGNFPGRFSGRQFSNSRSEMNVSTLELGDSALYLCASGAKDRQETQYFGPGTRLLVL.